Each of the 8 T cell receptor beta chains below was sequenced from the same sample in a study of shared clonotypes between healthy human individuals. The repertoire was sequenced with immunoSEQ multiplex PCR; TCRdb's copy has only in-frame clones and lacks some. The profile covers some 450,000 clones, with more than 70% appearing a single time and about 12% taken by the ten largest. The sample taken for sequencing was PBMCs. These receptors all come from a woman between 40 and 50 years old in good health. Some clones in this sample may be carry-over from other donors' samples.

DNA of the CDR3: TGTGCCAGCAGCGCCACCATTACAGATACGCAGTATTTT. Protein: CASSATITDTQYF. V and J are TRBV9 and TRBJ2-3; D uncertain. CDR3 length: 13 residues. V dropped 3 bases and J dropped 3 bases, with 8 bases sitting between them. The germline V gene encodes CDR1 SGDLS and CDR2 YYNGEE.

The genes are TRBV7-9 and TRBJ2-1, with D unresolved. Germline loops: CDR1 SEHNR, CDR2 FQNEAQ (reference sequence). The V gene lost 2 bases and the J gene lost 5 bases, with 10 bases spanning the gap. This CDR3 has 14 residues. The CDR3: CASSLTLGNNEQFF. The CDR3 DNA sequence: TGTGCCAGCAGCTTAACTTTGGGGAACAATGAGCAGTTCTTC.

CDR3 nucleotide sequence: TGTGCCGCCTCATCCGGGCAAATGACTGAAGCTTTCTTT. It encodes CAASSGQMTEAFF. This chain joins TRBV6-6 and TRBJ1-1, with D uncertain. Trimming cost V 11 bases and J 5 bases, with 18 bases left between them. This CDR3 is 13 amino acids long. CDR1 is MNHNY and CDR2 is SVGAGI in the germline V gene (reference sequence).

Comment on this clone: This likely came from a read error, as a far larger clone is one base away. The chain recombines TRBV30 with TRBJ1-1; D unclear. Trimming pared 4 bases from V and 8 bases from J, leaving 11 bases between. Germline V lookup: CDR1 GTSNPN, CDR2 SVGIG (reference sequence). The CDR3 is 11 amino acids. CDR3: CAWINVMEAFF. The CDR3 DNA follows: TGTGCCTGGATTAATGTAATGGAAGCTTTCTTT.

The CDR3 DNA reads TGTGCCAGCAGCTTGCCAGGGTCCTCCGGGGAGCTGTTTTTT. Protein: CASSLPGSSGELFF. V is TRBV5-6 and J is TRBJ2-2; possible D gene TRBD1, 5 bases. V was trimmed by 1 base and J by 6 bases, leaving 10 bases between them. Germline V gene sequence: CDR1 SGHDT, CDR2 YYEEEE. The CDR3 is 14 residues long.

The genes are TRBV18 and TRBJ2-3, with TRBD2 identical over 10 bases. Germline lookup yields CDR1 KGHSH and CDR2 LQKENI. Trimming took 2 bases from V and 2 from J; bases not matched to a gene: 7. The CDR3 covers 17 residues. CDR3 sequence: CASSPFPAGGITDTQYF. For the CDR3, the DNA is TGTGCCAGCTCACCATTTCCAGCGGGAGGGATCACAGATACGCAGTATTTT.

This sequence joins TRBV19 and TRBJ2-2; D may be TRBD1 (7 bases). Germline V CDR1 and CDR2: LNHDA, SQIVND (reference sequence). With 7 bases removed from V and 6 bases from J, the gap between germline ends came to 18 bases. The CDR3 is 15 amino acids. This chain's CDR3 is CASTRVQGRPGELFF. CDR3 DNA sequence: TGTGCCAGTACCAGGGTACAGGGGAGGCCCGGGGAGCTGTTTTTT.

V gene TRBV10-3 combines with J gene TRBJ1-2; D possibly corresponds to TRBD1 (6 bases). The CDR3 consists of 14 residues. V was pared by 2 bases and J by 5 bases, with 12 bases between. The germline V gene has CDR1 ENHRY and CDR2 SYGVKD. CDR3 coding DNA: TGTGCCATCAGTGAGAGAGGGGGTGTGTATGGCTACACCTTC. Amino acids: CAISERGGVYGYTF.